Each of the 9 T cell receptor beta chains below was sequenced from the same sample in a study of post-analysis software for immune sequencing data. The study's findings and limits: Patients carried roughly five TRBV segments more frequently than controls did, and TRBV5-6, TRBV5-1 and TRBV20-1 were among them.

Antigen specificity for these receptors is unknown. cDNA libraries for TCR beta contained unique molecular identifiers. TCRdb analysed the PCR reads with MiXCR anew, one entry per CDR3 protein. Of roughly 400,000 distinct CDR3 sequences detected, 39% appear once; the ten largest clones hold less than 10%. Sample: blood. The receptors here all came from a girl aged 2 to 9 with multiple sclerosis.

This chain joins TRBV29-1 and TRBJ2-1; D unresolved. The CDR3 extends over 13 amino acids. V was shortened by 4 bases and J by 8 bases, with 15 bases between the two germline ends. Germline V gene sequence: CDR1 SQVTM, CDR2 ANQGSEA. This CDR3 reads CSVALLRPDEQFF. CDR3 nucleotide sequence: TGCAGCGTTGCCCTTCTACGGCCGGATGAGCAGTTCTTC.

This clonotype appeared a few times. CDR3 sequence (DNA): TGCAGTGCCAACCAGGGGGGAAGAGGCTATGGCTACACCTTC. Protein sequence: CSANQGGRGYGYTF. The chain couples TRBV20-1 to TRBJ1-2; 7 nucleotides match TRBD1. The V and J ends lost 6 bases and 4 bases, in that order; junction bases with no gene match: 11. Germline V lookup: CDR1 DFQATT, CDR2 SNEGSKA (reference sequence). The CDR3 sequence is 14 residues long.

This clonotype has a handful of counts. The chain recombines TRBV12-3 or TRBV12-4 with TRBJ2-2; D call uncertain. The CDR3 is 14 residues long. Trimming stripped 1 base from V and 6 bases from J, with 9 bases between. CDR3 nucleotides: TGTGCCAGCAGTTTAGGTTTCCAGGCCGGGGAGCTGTTTTTT. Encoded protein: CASSLGFQAGELFF.

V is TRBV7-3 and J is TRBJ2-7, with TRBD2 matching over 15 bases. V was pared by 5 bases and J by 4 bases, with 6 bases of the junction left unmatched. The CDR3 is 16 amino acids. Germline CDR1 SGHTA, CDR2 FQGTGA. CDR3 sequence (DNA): TGTGCCAGCAGCATCGGGACTAGCGGGAGGAAGTACGAGCAGTACTTC. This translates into CASSIGTSGRKYEQYF.

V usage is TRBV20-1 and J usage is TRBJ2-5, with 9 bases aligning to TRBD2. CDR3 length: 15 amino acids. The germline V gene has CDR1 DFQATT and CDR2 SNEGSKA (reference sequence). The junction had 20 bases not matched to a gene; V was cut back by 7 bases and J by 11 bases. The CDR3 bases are TGCAGTGTGACTTCGAGACTAGCGGCGTACAATGAGCAGTACTTC. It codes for CSVTSRLAAYNEQYF.

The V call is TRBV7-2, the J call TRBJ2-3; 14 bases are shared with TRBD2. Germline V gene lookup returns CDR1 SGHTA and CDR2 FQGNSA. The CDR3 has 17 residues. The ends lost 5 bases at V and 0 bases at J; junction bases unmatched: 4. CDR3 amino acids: CASSRLAGGYSTDTQYF. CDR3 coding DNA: TGTGCCAGCAGCCGACTAGCGGGGGGGTATAGCACAGATACGCAGTATTTT.

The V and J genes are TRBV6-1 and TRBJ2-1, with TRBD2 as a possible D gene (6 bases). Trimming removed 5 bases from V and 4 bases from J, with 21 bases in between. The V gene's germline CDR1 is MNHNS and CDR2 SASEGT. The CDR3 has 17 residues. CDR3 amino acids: CASSPLTLNSGYNEQFF. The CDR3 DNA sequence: TGTGCCAGCAGTCCACTCACCCTGAATAGCGGTTACAATGAGCAGTTCTTC.

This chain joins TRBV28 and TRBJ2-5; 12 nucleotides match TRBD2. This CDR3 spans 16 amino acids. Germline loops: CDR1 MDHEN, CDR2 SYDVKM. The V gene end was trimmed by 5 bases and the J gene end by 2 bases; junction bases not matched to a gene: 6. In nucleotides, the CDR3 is TGTGCCAGCAGTCCCTGGACTAGCGGGGATCAAGAGACCCAGTACTTC. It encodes CASSPWTSGDQETQYF. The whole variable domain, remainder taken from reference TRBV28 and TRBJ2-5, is DVKVTQSSRYLVKRTGEKVFLECVQDMDHENMFWYRQDPGLGLRLIYFSYDVKMKEKGDIPEGYSVSREKKERFSLILESASTNQTSMYLCASSPWTSGDQETQYFGPGTRLLVL.

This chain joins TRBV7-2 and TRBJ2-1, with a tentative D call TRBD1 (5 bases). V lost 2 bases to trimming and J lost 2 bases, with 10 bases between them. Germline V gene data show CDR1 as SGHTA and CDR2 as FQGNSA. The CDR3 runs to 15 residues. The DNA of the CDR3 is TGTGCCAGCAGCTTAAGAAGGGGAACCTACAATGAGCAGTTCTTC. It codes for CASSLRRGTYNEQFF.